This TCR beta chain appears in the sequencing data of a study of blood T cell repertoires in COVID-19 (dated by TCRdb to 2020 to 2021). About the investigation overall: The collaborator samples originated in the United States, Italy and Spain and spanned the acute and convalescent phases of COVID-19. The prospective study material was composed of cDNA or gDNA derived from T cells, B-cell-depleted T cells, or PBMCs. Deeply sampled blood TCRbeta repertoires from subjects exposed to, actively infected with, or recovered from COVID-19 were included in the dataset. The repertoires were released in a freely available public database meant as a resource for research on the immune response to SARS-CoV-2. The samples were drawn from the first 160 participants of the ongoing ImmuneRACE study and from 950 to 1,500 subjects provided by 6 global collaborators. A de-identified subject ID, COVID-19 status, age in years and sex were almost always included in the sample metadata. Where HLA class I and class II types were available, the types were taken from metadata supplied by the sample provider, not from assay-based typing.

Study-wide findings and limitations: The amount of clinical and demographic metadata varied by source and participant and was provided uncurated.

This clone was detected once. What this receptor recognizes is not known. The sample holds no much larger clone one base away, and base qualities are not on file. TCRbeta CDR3 regions were amplified from genomic DNA using the immunoSEQ Assay, a bias-controlled multiplex PCR. Per the source publication's procedure: Nucleated cell counts per sample were estimated from amplification of reference gene primers within the assay. Sequence reads were collapsed and filtered to measure the absolute abundance of every unique TCRbeta CDR3 rearrangement. For each sample, productive Simpson clonality was calculated as the square root of Simpson's diversity index over productive rearrangements. TCRdb holds this immuneACCESS table with in-frame rearrangements only. Some clones are missing; in checked studies, unresolved V genes explain under half, and the rest has no known cause. From that table come the V and J calls and clone size; the DNA was used to work out D and trimming. The sample data list around 380,000 clones, and 80% to 90% of these were observed just once. 1% to 1.5% of the sample goes to the ten largest clones.

In the prospective study, participants were about 18 to 95 years old, resided in approximately 25 geographic areas of the United States, and were enrolled through a virtual design. Cohort assignment in the prospective study relied on participant-reported clinical history from a screening survey and a study questionnaire. ImmuneRACE Cohort 3 recovered participants were defined by two consecutive negative NP/OP PCR tests, healthcare professional clearance, or symptom resolution. Mobile phlebotomists in the prospective study collected whole blood, serum and a nasopharyngeal or oropharyngeal swab from every participant. Over an approximately 2-month period, participants in the prospective study had the option of providing additional blood draws and questionnaires. Before DNA extraction, blood samples from the prospective study were shipped at room temperature or frozen. The germline V gene encodes CDR1 KGHSH and CDR2 LQKENI. The CDR3 covers 14 residues, taking in both the cysteine and the phenylalanine. Only CDR3 DNA is held: 42 bases, read in frame from base 1. The V end gives up 5 bases and the J end 4 bases, leaving 7 bases in the junction not matched to a gene.

This chain joins TRBV18 to TRBJ1-2; 7 nucleotides in the junction match TRBD1. This clonotype originated in a man aged 30 to 45 who had recovered from COVID-19. The specimen sequenced was PBMCs or T cells enriched from blood (not recorded which). The CDR3 has the sequence CASSSSTGVYGYTF. The bases read TGTGCCAGCTCATCTTCCACAGGGGTCTATGGCTACACCTTC.